This TCR beta chain was sequenced for a study of blood T cells in healthy people across ages. Overall study findings and caveats: Both naive CD4+ cell counts and diversity were greater in long-lived donors than in aged donors. Getting older went along with TCR beta diversity per million T cells dropping roughly linearly. Researchers judged that diversity estimates from one million T cells fell short of true values.

Worth noting for this clonotype: What it recognizes is unknown.

Using a J-beta primer mix together with a sample-barcoded 5' primer, a second PCR was run for 7 to 11 cycles. One entry per CDR3 protein results from TCRdb running MiXCR on the 5' RACE reads. The data hold hundreds of thousands of distinct CDR3 sequences, with about 56% observed a single time. This CDR3 comprises 14 residues. The germline V gene has CDR1 SEHNR and CDR2 FQNEAQ (reference sequence). V was pared by 2 bases and J by 4 bases, with 3 bases of the junction left unmatched. This sequence originates from a middle-aged man in good health. The chain has TRBV7-9 and TRBJ2-3; 7 bases align to TRBD1. Sequencing was performed on blood. CDR3: CASSLTGVSDTQYF. As DNA, the CDR3 is TGTGCCAGCAGCTTAACAGGGGTATCAGATACGCAGTATTTT. Full variable domain (remainder filled in from reference TRBV7-9 and TRBJ2-3): DTGVSQNPRHKITKRGQNVTFRCDPISEHNRLYWYRQTLGQGPEFLTYFQNEAQLEKSRLLSDRFSAERPKGSFSTLEIQRTEQGDSAMYLCASSLTGVSDTQYFGPGTRLTVL.